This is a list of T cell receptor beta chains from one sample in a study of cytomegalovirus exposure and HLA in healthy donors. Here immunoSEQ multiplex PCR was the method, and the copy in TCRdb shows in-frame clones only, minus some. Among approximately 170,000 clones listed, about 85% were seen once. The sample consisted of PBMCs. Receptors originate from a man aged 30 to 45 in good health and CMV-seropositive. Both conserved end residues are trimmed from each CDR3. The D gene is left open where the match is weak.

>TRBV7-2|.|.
ASSDRRYEQY
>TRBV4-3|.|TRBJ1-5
ASSQDGGTNQPQH
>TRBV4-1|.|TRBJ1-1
ASSQDYGGSGTEAF
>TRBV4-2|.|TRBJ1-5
ASSQERGKHQPQH
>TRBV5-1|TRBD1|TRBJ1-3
ASSLGTGAPGNTIY
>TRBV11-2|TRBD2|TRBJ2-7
ASSLRLAGPYEQY
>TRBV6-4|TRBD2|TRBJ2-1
ASRDLGSGRAIEQF
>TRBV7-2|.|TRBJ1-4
ASAPFGALEKLF
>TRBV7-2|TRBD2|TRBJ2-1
ASSRGLAGESYNEQF
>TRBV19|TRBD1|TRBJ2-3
ASSKGQGSDTQY
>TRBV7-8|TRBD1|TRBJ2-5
ASSFGRDRGRETQY
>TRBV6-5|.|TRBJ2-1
ASSSGTFYNEQF
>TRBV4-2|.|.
ASSPVQGPYEQY
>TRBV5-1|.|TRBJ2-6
ASSRGQTGANVLT
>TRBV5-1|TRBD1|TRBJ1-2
ASHVGPGGKDGYT
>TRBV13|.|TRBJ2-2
ASSSSEGELF
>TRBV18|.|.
ASSQQGSSYEQY
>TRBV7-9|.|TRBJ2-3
ASSTYRPHRVLSTDTQY
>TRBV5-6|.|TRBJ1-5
ASSLGGGNQPQH
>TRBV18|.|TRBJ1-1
ASSQAEAEGTEAF
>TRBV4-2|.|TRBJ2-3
ASSERASTDTQY
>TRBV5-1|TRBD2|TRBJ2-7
ASSPGPGGVNEQY
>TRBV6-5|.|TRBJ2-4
ASSTGTSKNIQY
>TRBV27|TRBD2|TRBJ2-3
ASSLYSSGRPDTQY
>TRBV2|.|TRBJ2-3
ASSVRRGTDTQY
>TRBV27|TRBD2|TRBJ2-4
ASSPLAVLGLDIQY
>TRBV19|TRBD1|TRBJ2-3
ATGTGGIDTQY